This entry is about one T cell receptor (beta chain). Its specificity is not known. The germline gives CDR1 GTSNPN, CDR2 SVGIG (reference sequence). Between the trimmed V and J ends, which lost 1 base and 1 base, there was a span of 5 bases. The CDR3 has 12 amino acids. Clones were sequenced by immunoSEQ multiplex PCR, and TCRdb holds only the in-frame ones, with some missing. The table lists some 13,000 clones, approximately 94% of them singletons. This sample is drawn from a study of neoadjuvant nivolumab and ipilimumab in lung cancer. Whole-study results and caveats: Higher pretherapy blood TCR richness went with higher resected-tumor richness.

V and J are TRBV30 and TRBJ2-7; the D is unclear. The clonotype originates from an adult with non-small cell lung cancer. The sequences come from peripheral blood, collected after neoadjuvant nivolumab, alone or with ipilimumab, at or shortly before surgery. The CDR3 DNA sequence: TGTGCCTGGAGTGGGGTATCCTACGAGCAGTACTTC. Its protein is CAWSGVSYEQYF.